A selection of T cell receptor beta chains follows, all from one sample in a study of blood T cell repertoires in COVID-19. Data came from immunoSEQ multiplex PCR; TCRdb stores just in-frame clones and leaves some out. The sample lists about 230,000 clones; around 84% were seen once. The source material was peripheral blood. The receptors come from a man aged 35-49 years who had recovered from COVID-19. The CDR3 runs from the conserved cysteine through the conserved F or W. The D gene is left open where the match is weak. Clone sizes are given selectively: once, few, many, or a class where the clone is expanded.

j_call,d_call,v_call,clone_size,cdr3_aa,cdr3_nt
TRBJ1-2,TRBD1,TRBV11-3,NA,CASSLDTRTGANYGYTF,TGTGCCAGCAGCTTAGACACCCGGACAGGGGCTAACTATGGCTACACCTTC
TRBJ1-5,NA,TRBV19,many,CASTITGGSNQPQHF,TGTGCCAGTACTATAACAGGAGGGAGCAATCAGCCCCAGCATTTT
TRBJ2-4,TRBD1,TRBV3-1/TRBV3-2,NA,CASSARTGDKNIQYF,TGTGCCAGCAGCGCCCGGACAGGGGATAAAAACATTCAGTACTTC
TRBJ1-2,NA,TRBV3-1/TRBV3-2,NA,CASSQFLGENGYTF,TGTGCCAGCAGCCAATTCCTAGGAGAAAATGGCTACACCTTC
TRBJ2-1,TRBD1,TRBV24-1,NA,CATSGTVDNEQFF,TGTGCCACCTCCGGGACAGTGGACAATGAGCAGTTCTTC
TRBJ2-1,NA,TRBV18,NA,CASSRGGASGEQFF,TGTGCCAGCTCACGGGGGGGGGCCTCAGGTGAGCAGTTCTTC
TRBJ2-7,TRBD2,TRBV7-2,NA,CASSLTLAGGPLSYEQYF,TGTGCCAGCAGCTTAACGCTAGCGGGAGGGCCCCTTTCCTACGAGCAGTACTTC
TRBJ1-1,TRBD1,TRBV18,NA,CASSPKGQGAINTEAFF,TGTGCCAGCTCACCCAAGGGACAGGGGGCTATAAACACTGAAGCTTTCTTT
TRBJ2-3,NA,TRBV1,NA,CTSSQDWGERGSTDTQYF,TGCACCAGCAGCCAAGATTGGGGGGAGCGGGGAAGCACAGATACGCAGTATTTT
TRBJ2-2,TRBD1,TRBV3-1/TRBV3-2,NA,CASSQWTGAGELFF,TGTGCCAGCAGCCAGTGGACAGGGGCCGGGGAGCTGTTTTTT
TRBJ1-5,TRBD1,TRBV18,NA,CASSLGTGGVNQPQHF,TGTGCCAGCTCACTCGGGACAGGGGGCGTGAATCAGCCCCAGCATTTT